This T cell receptor beta chain is drawn from a study of T cells in women clearing cervical HPV infection. On this clone: The read is 3 residues too short to cover the CDR3 end, so that end is filled in from the germline J gene.

Sequencing used immunoSEQ multiplex PCR; TCRdb keeps in-frame clones, though not all of them. The data show 20,000 to 25,000 clones, and the top ten clones hold around 24%. The CDR3 runs 13 residues. Trimming shortened V by 1 base and J by 3 bases, and 4 bases separated the two germline ends. Germline V gene data show CDR1 as SGHDN and CDR2 as FVKESK. The chain uses TRBV14 and TRBJ2-1; no clear D. The receptor's source is a woman aged 18 to 75 with a cervical HPV16 infection that either progressed to CIN3+ or cleared (not recorded which). Sequencing used blood buffy coat. CDR3 bases read: TGTGCCAGCAGCCAAGGTCTCTACAATGAG. It is translated as CASSQGLYNE. The whole CDR3 protein is CASSQGLYNEQFF.